The rows below give T cell receptor beta chains drawn from one sample of a study of patients and donors after allogeneic stem cell transplantation. TCRdb re-analysed the RT-PCR reads in MiXCR, keeping a single row per CDR3 protein. Among 900,000 to 1,000,000 distinct CDR3 sequences listed, about a sixth were seen once. The source material was blood, either unsorted or a sorted T cell fraction (not recorded which). The source of these receptors is a human donor who was either an allogeneic HSCT recipient or a stem cell or donor lymphocyte infusion donor (not recorded which). It is not recorded whose cells these are; they may come from a transplant donor. CDR3s include the opening cysteine and the closing phenylalanine or tryptophan.

j_gene | v_gene | CDR3aa
TRBJ2-2 | TRBV10-3 | CAISEPTSGGTGELFF
TRBJ1-5 | TRBV6-6 | CASWGLSNQPQHF
TRBJ2-7 | TRBV6-1 | CASTTSSSYEQYF
TRBJ2-1 | TRBV12-3/TRBV12-4 | CASSRLTVPAYNEQFF
TRBJ2-7 | TRBV3-1 | CASSQDRRGRDEQYF
TRBJ2-7 | TRBV5-5 | CASSRLGVEQYF
TRBJ1-5 | TRBV4-3 | CASSQVGQGKSNQPQHF
TRBJ1-6 | TRBV20-1 | CSAYKSFSYNSPLHF
TRBJ2-5 | TRBV9 | CASSLDPGTRETQYF
TRBJ2-1 | TRBV5-6 | CASSQQGPYNEQFF
TRBJ2-7 | TRBV20-1 | CSAGGGISYEQYF
TRBJ1-1 | TRBV4-3 | CASSQDLRRNTEAFF
TRBJ2-7 | TRBV12-3/TRBV12-4 | CASSQTGRRGEQYF
TRBJ2-3 | TRBV5-8 | CASSFGRSGWDTQYF
TRBJ1-5 | TRBV5-6 | CASSYGTNNQPQHF
TRBJ2-5 | TRBV5-1 | CASTIGGARETQYF
TRBJ1-2 | TRBV7-3 | CASSLRFLVANYGYTF
TRBJ2-3 | TRBV27 | CASSGARPGSTDTQYF
TRBJ2-1 | TRBV4-2 | CASSQGDPALNEQFF
TRBJ2-3 | TRBV25-1 | CASSRPGGDTQYF
TRBJ2-7 | TRBV20-1 | CSARVPPGQGEQYF
TRBJ2-2 | TRBV4-1 | CASSKGLPNTGELFF